The T cell receptor beta chain described here comes from a study of T cell changes during pregnancy in multiple sclerosis. Produced via immunoSEQ multiplex PCR; TCRdb's table is partial and in-frame only. The sample shows about 87,000 clones, 90% to 95% of them seen only once. Germline CDR1 SGHNT, CDR2 YYREEE (reference sequence). This CDR3 has 15 residues. J gave up 3 bases and V 4 bases, and 6 bases lay outside the gene matches. The chain couples TRBV5-4 to TRBJ2-3; 9 nucleotides agree with TRBD1. This clonotype was sampled from a female donor in good health, enrolled as a control in a pregnancy study. This sample comprised peripheral blood, obtained in the third trimester of pregnancy. The CDR3 reads CASSVDRGLTDTQYF. The CDR3 nucleotides read TGTGCCAGCAGCGTGGACAGGGGCTTGACAGATACGCAGTATTTT.